The 2 T cell receptor beta chains reported below all come from one sample, sequenced in a study of T-cell reconstitution after alpha-beta-depleted transplantation in children. The TCRbeta library was prepared with unique molecular identifiers. MiXCR, run by TCRdb on the PCR reads, gives a single entry per CDR3 protein. The data show about 980,000 distinct CDR3 sequences, roughly 31% seen once. This material consisted of PBMCs, mostly from graft donor cells, taken 360 days after TCRalphabeta/CD19-depleted stem cell transplant. These TCRs come from a boy younger than two who had a stem cell transplant for SCID, so the T cells may come from the graft donor.

This clonotype was counted only a few times. V and J are TRBV12-3 or TRBV12-4 and TRBJ1-2; 10 positions match TRBD1. The CDR3 length is 14 residues. After removal of 5 bases from V and 7 bases from J, the junction contained 7 bases not matched to a gene. CDR3 sequence reads: CASSPLRTGGGYTF. CDR3 nucleotides: TGTGCCAGCAGTCCCCTCAGGACAGGGGGTGGCTACACCTTC.

This clonotype was recorded at least ten times. The rearrangement uses TRBV5-1 and TRBJ2-3, with D uncertain. The CDR3 runs to 13 residues. Germline V gene sequence: CDR1 SGHRS, CDR2 YFSETQ. Trimming cost V 0 bases and J 4 bases, with 6 bases left between them. CDR3 loop: CASSLGRSDTQYF. CDR3 nucleotide sequence: TGCGCCAGCAGCTTGGGTCGATCAGATACGCAGTATTTT. Complete variable domain (other parts from reference TRBV5-1 and TRBJ2-3): KAGVTQTPRYLIKTRGQQVTLSCSPISGHRSVSWYQQTPGQGLQFLFEYFSETQRNKGNFPGRFSGRQFSNSRSEMNVSTLELGDSALYLCASSLGRSDTQYFGPGTRLTVL.